Shown below are 29 T cell receptor beta chains from a single sample sequenced in a study of PD-1 blockade in classical Hodgkin lymphoma. Time point here: cycle 4 day 1 (C4D1), after more than five weeks of nivolumab. All patients experienced relapse after autologous stem cell transplantation, and brentuximab vedotin exposure was variable. The protocol was immunoSEQ multiplex PCR, while the TCRdb copy is restricted to in-frame clones and leaves out a portion. The profile covers about 47,000 clones, with over 70% appearing a single time and around 19% taken by the ten largest. The material was peripheral blood mononuclear cells (PBMCs), obtained before the fourth cycle of nivolumab. The receptors were sampled from a human donor with classical Hodgkin lymphoma.

This clone was counted between two and nine times. V gene TRBV9 combines with J gene TRBJ2-3, with D unclear. The V end lost 0 bases, the J end lost 2 bases, and 13 bases lay between the germline ends. The CDR3 is 16 residues long. Germline V gene sequence: CDR1 SGDLS, CDR2 YYNGEE. CDR3 nucleotide sequence: TGTGCCAGCAGCGTAGGGTCCTCCCTTTACACAGATACGCAGTATTTT. Translated: CASSVGSSLYTDTQYF.

This clone was seen a few times. The chain has TRBV6-1 and TRBJ1-2; D ambiguous. CDR1 is MNHNS, CDR2 SASEGT, per germline. Trimming cost V 2 bases and J 1 base, with 8 bases left between them. The CDR3 spans 14 residues. CDR3 nucleotide sequence: TGTGCCAGCAGTGAATTCGGCGGTAACTATGGCTACACCTTC. Residues: CASSEFGGNYGYTF.

The chain uses TRBV5-5 and TRBJ2-3; D gene uncertain. Trimming removed 0 bases from V and 5 bases from J, with 7 bases in between. Germline V gene sequence: CDR1 SGHKS, CDR2 YYEKEE (reference sequence). This CDR3 region has 13 residues. CDR3 residues: CASSLALEDTQYF. The CDR3 coding sequence is TGTGCCAGCAGCTTGGCCCTCGAAGATACGCAGTATTTT.

The chain joins TRBV10-3 to TRBJ2-5, with D perhaps TRBD2 (5 bases). The length of the CDR3 is 15 residues. Trimming left V 9 bases short and J 3 bases short, with 20 bases between. From germline, CDR1 is ENHRY and CDR2 SYGVKD. The CDR3 region has the DNA TGTGCCATAGCGACGGGGAAATGGAAGGAAGAGACCCAGTACTTC. The encoded protein is CAIATGKWKEETQYF.

J is TRBJ2-7 and V is TRBV18, with 12 nucleotides matching TRBD2. Germline assignment: CDR1 KGHSH and CDR2 LQKENI. CDR3 size: 15 residues. The V gene end was trimmed by 3 bases and the J gene end by 2 bases; junction bases not matched to a gene: 2. CDR3 DNA: TGTGCCAGCTCACCTCGGACTAGCGGGACCTACGAGCAGTACTTC. This codes for CASSPRTSGTYEQYF.

Comment on this clone: The same CDR3 arises from other DNA sequences in this sample as well. The rearrangement joins TRBV7-3 to TRBJ2-3; 7 bases match TRBD2. The CDR3 is 15 residues long. V shed 2 bases, J shed 0 bases, and the junction held 2 bases outside the gene matches. CDR1 is SGHTA, CDR2 FQGTGA, per germline. As DNA, the CDR3 is TGTGCCAGCAGCTTACTAGCGGTTAGCACAGATACGCAGTATTTT. It is translated as CASSLLAVSTDTQYF.

J is TRBJ1-4 and V is TRBV7-9, with D unresolved. The germline V gene has CDR1 SEHNR and CDR2 FQNEAQ (reference sequence). The CDR3 extends over 14 amino acids. The V end lost 0 bases, the J end lost 8 bases, and 10 bases lay between the germline ends. The CDR3: CASSLAGIREKLFF. Written as DNA, the CDR3 is TGTGCCAGCAGCTTAGCAGGGATTAGAGAAAAACTGTTTTTT.

The chain recombines TRBV4-2 with TRBJ2-5, with D possibly TRBD2 on 6 matching bases. The CDR3 runs 15 residues. Germline-derived CDR1 and CDR2 are LGHNA and YNFKEQ. Between the trimmed V and J ends, which lost 6 bases and 0 bases, there was a span of 14 bases. The CDR3 DNA follows: TGTGCCAGCAGGGAGAAACGGGGGAACCAAGAGACCCAGTACTTC. Its translation: CASREKRGNQETQYF.

V gene TRBV27 combines with J gene TRBJ2-7; 8 positions agree with TRBD1. V gave up 2 bases and J gave up 11 bases; unmatched junction bases: 8. Germline lookup yields CDR1 MNHEY and CDR2 SMNVEV (reference sequence). This CDR3 contains 13 residues. Here the CDR3 DNA reads TGTGCCAGCAGTTTAGGCGGGACAGGAGGGGAGTACTTC. Protein sequence: CASSLGGTGGEYF.

The chain links TRBV5-5 to TRBJ1-1; D unclear. V dropped 0 bases and J dropped 1 base, with 19 bases sitting between them. This CDR3 is 18 amino acids long. CDR1 and CDR2 from the germline V gene are SGHKS and YYEKEE (reference sequence). The CDR3 region is CASSLAGAAPLQNTEAFF. Written as DNA, the CDR3 is TGTGCCAGCAGCTTGGCCGGTGCAGCTCCCCTTCAGAACACTGAAGCTTTCTTT. The full variable domain, rest sourced from reference TRBV5-5 and TRBJ1-1, is DAGVTQSPTHLIKTRGQQVTLRCSPISGHKSVSWYQQVLGQGPQFIFQYYEKEERGRGNFPDRFSARQFPNYSSELNVNALLLGDSALYLCASSLAGAAPLQNTEAFFGQGTRLTVV.

The chain links TRBV11-3 to TRBJ1-3; D is ambiguous. The germline V gene encodes CDR1 SGHNT and CDR2 YENEEA. The germline V and J ends were trimmed by 0 bases and 4 bases, with 1 base remaining between them. The CDR3 runs to 12 residues. The CDR3 DNA reads TGTGCCAGCAGCTTAGAAGGAAACACCATATATTTT. Protein: CASSLEGNTIYF.

The CDR3 nucleotides are TGTGCCAGTAGTATTGAGTCCGGGGTGTTATCCGGGGAGCTGTTTTTT. Translation: CASSIESGVLSGELFF. The chain employs TRBV19 and TRBJ2-2, with D possibly TRBD2 on 5 matching bases. V was trimmed by 3 bases and J by 6 bases, leaving 17 bases between them. The CDR3 spans 16 residues. Germline CDR1 reads LNHDA; CDR2 reads SQIVND (reference sequence).

The chain links TRBV6-1 to TRBJ2-7, with TRBD2 identical over 10 bases. V was pared by 6 bases and J by 3 bases, with 8 bases of the junction left unmatched. CDR1 is MNHNS and CDR2 is SASEGT in the germline V gene. The CDR3 sequence is 15 residues long. CDR3 loop: CASRVNSGGVYEQYF. The DNA of the CDR3 is TGTGCCAGCAGGGTAAACAGCGGGGGGGTCTACGAGCAGTACTTC.

V is TRBV6-1 and J is TRBJ2-3; TRBD2 matches 8 bases. Unmatched junction bases numbered 6, after V lost 4 bases and J lost 3 bases. Germline V gene data show CDR1 as MNHNS and CDR2 as SASEGT. This CDR3 region has 15 residues. The CDR3 loop is CASSVRAGETDTQYF. The CDR3 coding sequence is TGTGCCAGCAGTGTAAGAGCGGGAGAGACAGATACGCAGTATTTT.

V usage is TRBV2 and J usage is TRBJ2-7; tentatively, D is TRBD1 (5 bases). The germline V gene has CDR1 SNHLY and CDR2 FYNNEI. V was shortened by 8 bases and J by 3 bases, with 14 bases between the two germline ends. The CDR3 loop spans 13 amino acids. This CDR3 reads CASGAGASYEQYF. CDR3 nucleotides: TGTGCCAGCGGGGCTGGGGCCAGCTACGAGCAGTACTTC.

The gene calls are TRBV29-1 and TRBJ1-3; 8 nucleotides agree with TRBD1. The V segment lost 7 bases and the J segment 4 bases; nucleotides outside the gene matches: 6. The length of the CDR3 is 13 residues. CDR1 is SQVTM and CDR2 is ANQGSEA in the germline V gene. This CDR3 is CSARQGYGNTIYF. The CDR3, as DNA: TGCAGCGCCCGACAGGGGTACGGAAACACCATATATTTT.

The rearrangement joins TRBV9 to TRBJ2-7; D is perhaps TRBD1 (6 bases). V was cut by 3 bases and J by 9 bases, with 13 bases left in between. Looked up from germline, CDR1 is SGDLS and CDR2 is YYNGEE. The CDR3 has 12 residues. DNA of the CDR3: TGTGCCAGCAGCGATGGCCAGGGGCCGCAGTACTTC. Translated, it gives CASSDGQGPQYF.

The chain has TRBV7-6 and TRBJ2-1; TRBD1 or TRBD2 may be the D gene (5 bases each). V lost 1 base, J lost 4 bases, and 17 bases lay in between. This CDR3 contains 17 residues. CDR1 is SGHVS and CDR2 is FNYEAQ in the germline V gene. CDR3 region: CASSLVGGAGGYNEQFF. CDR3 DNA sequence: TGTGCCAGCAGCTTAGTTGGTGGGGCTGGCGGGTACAATGAGCAGTTCTTC.

The chain recombines TRBV4-1 with TRBJ2-7; D is possibly TRBD1 (5 bases). The germline V gene has CDR1 MGHRA and CDR2 YSYEKL. The CDR3 is 15 residues long. V lost 0 bases and J lost 3, with 12 bases in between. The CDR3 sequence: CASSQESHQGYEQYF. Here the CDR3 DNA reads TGCGCCAGCAGCCAAGAATCTCACCAGGGCTACGAGCAGTACTTC.

The CDR3 nucleotides read TGTGCCACCAGAACGGCGGATTTGAACACTGAAGCTTTCTTT. Amino acid sequence: CATRTADLNTEAFF. This rearrangement joins TRBV15 to TRBJ1-1; D unresolved. The CDR3 covers 14 residues. In germline, CDR1 is LNHNV, CDR2 YYDKDF (reference sequence). V lost 6 bases to trimming and J lost 0 bases, with 11 bases between them.

V usage is TRBV5-1 and J usage is TRBJ2-1, with D maybe TRBD2 (5 bases). This CDR3 has 14 amino acids. Trimming removed 3 bases from V and 6 bases from J, with 13 bases in between. In germline, CDR1 is SGHRS, CDR2 YFSETQ. CDR3 DNA sequence: TGCGCCAGCAGCTCGGGCCCCGGAGGCAATGAGCAGTTCTTC. This gives the protein CASSSGPGGNEQFF.

The chain uses TRBV21-1 and TRBJ2-4. TRBV21-1 is a pseudogene. There are 16 residues in the CDR3. The CDR3 DNA reads TGTGCCAGCAGCCCTAGGGTTTTACTAGCCAAAAACATTCAGTACTTC. Amino acids: CASSPRVLLAKNIQYF.

The V gene is TRBV27, the J gene TRBJ1-6; D ambiguous. Germline CDR1 and CDR2: MNHEY and SMNVEV (reference sequence). This CDR3 comprises 14 residues. V was trimmed by 7 bases and J by 4 bases, leaving 11 bases between them. CDR3 nucleotide sequence: TGTGCCAGCAAACCCGAAACTTATAATTCACCCCTCCACTTT. Encoded protein: CASKPETYNSPLHF.

The chain carries TRBV6-5 and TRBJ1-1, with a tentative D call TRBD1 (5 bases). The CDR3 sequence is 16 residues long. V lost 2 bases, J lost 4 bases, and 17 bases lay in between. Germline CDR1 and CDR2: MNHEY and SVGAGI. The CDR3 coding sequence is TGTGCCAGCAGTTACGGGGCAGGAATCCCCAGCACTGAAGCTTTCTTT. It codes for CASSYGAGIPSTEAFF.

The chain employs TRBV5-5 and TRBJ1-6, with 8 bases lining up with TRBD1. Germline assignment: CDR1 SGHKS and CDR2 YYEKEE (reference sequence). The CDR3 spans 15 residues. Trimming at V came to 4 bases and at J to 4 bases, leaving 4 bases not matched to a gene. The CDR3 nucleotides read TGTGCCAGCAGCGGACAGGGAGTTTATAATTCACCCCTCCACTTT. It translates to CASSGQGVYNSPLHF. Drawing the rest from reference TRBV5-5 and TRBJ1-6, the complete variable domain is DAGVTQSPTHLIKTRGQQVTLRCSPISGHKSVSWYQQVLGQGPQFIFQYYEKEERGRGNFPDRFSARQFPNYSSELNVNALLLGDSALYLCASSGQGVYNSPLHFGNGTRLTVT.

The chain recombines TRBV6-5 with TRBJ1-3; the D is unclear. V lost 0 bases and J 0 bases, leaving 6 bases between the germline ends. CDR1 MNHEY and CDR2 SVGAGI come from the germline V gene. The CDR3 has 15 residues. The chain's CDR3 is CASSYSRGSGNTIYF. The DNA of the CDR3 is TGTGCCAGCAGTTACTCGCGGGGCTCTGGAAACACCATATATTTT.

The chain links TRBV7-2 to TRBJ1-4; 9 nucleotides match TRBD1. The CDR3 extends over 17 amino acids. Germline trimming cut 1 base from V and 4 bases from J; bases unmatched to any gene: 7. The germline CDR1 and CDR2 sequences are SGHTA and FQGNSA. DNA of the CDR3: TGTGCCAGCAGCTTAGTGGGGACAGGGTCGGGTAATGAAAAACTGTTTTTT. This codes for CASSLVGTGSGNEKLFF.

The gene calls are TRBV29-1 and TRBJ1-2; D gene unclear. This CDR3 spans 12 amino acids. Looked up from germline, CDR1 is SQVTM and CDR2 is ANQGSEA. CDR3 amino acids: CQAEDWNYGYTF. Written as DNA, the CDR3 is TGCCAGGCCGAGGATTGGAACTATGGCTACACCTTC.

This chain connects TRBV11-3 to TRBJ2-1, with D hard to call. The CDR3 is 12 residues long. The V end lost 5 bases, the J end lost 7 bases, and 9 bases lay between the germline ends. The germline V gene encodes CDR1 SGHNT and CDR2 YENEEA. In DNA, the CDR3 is TGTGCCAGCAGCCTCAATAGGAATGAGCAGTTCTTC. This codes for CASSLNRNEQFF. Full variable domain (missing parts from reference TRBV11-3 and TRBJ2-1): EAGVVQSPRYKIIEKKQPVAFWCNPISGHNTLYWYLQNLGQGPELLIRYENEEAVDDSQLPKDRFSAERLKGVDSTLKIQPAELGDSAVYLCASSLNRNEQFFGPGTRLTVL.